Presented here are 14 T cell receptor beta chains from one specimen sequenced in a study of cytomegalovirus exposure and HLA in healthy donors. Vbeta (60) and Jbeta (13) primers were used in the PCR. Only in-frame clones appear in the TCRdb table, and some are missing; sequencing was by immunoSEQ multiplex PCR. In the table there are 120,000 to 150,000 clones, 80% to 85% of which are singletons. The specimen sequenced was PBMCs. Source of these receptors: a woman in her twenties or thirties in good health and CMV-seronegative.

The CDR3 nucleotides read TGTGCCAGCAGCTTAAGCGGGGGGGCCTCCTACAATGAGCAGTTCTTC. This encodes CASSLSGGASYNEQFF. The rearrangement links TRBV7-7 to TRBJ2-1, with TRBD2 matching 10 bases. Germline CDR1 SSHAT, CDR2 FNYEAQ (reference sequence). The J segment lost 0 bases and the V segment lost 2 bases, leaving 1 base of the junction unmatched. This CDR3 has 16 residues.

This clone was seen only once. V is TRBV21-1 and J is TRBJ2-7; the DNA was not used to check the table's D call, TRBD2. TRBV21-1 is annotated as a pseudogene. This CDR3 region has 19 residues. For the CDR3, the DNA is TGTGCCAGCAGCAAAGATTCTCTCGGGACTAGCGGAACTCCCTACGAGCAGTACTTC. This codes for CASSKDSLGTSGTPYEQYF.

This sequence joins TRBV11-2 and TRBJ1-6, with D perhaps TRBD1 (5 bases). Germline V gives CDR1 SGHAT, CDR2 FQNNGV. Trimming took off 0 bases at V and 10 bases at J, with 16 bases between the two ends. The CDR3 length is 16 residues. The CDR3, as DNA: TGTGCCAGCAGCTTAGATCGATGGGGCACGGAATCACCCCTCCACTTT. Translating gives CASSLDRWGTESPLHF. Filled out from reference TRBV11-2 and TRBJ1-6, the complete variable domain reads EAGVAQSPRYKIIEKRQSVAFWCNPISGHATLYWYQQILGQGPKLLIQFQNNGVVDDSQLPKDRFSAERLKGVDSTLKIQPAKLEDSAVYLCASSLDRWGTESPLHFGNGTRLTVT.

This clone has ten or more counts. The chain uses TRBV29-1 and TRBJ1-4; TRBD1 is a possible D gene (6 bases). CDR3 size: 14 residues. Deletions cut 5 bases from V and 2 bases from J, with 12 bases between. Germline V gives CDR1 SQVTM, CDR2 ANQGSEA. The CDR3 sequence is CSVTQGSTNEKLFF. The CDR3 DNA reads TGCAGCGTTACACAGGGTTCCACTAATGAAAAACTGTTTTTT.

The rearrangement joins TRBV29-1 to TRBJ2-2; 7 nucleotides line up with TRBD1. CDR3 length: 18 amino acids. In germline, CDR1 is SQVTM, CDR2 ANQGSEA. The V and J ends lost 2 bases and 0 bases, in that order; junction bases with no gene match: 12. CDR3 region: CSVERPPGQYANTGELFF. The CDR3 nucleotides read TGCAGCGTTGAAAGGCCGCCGGGACAGTATGCGAACACCGGGGAGCTGTTTTTT.

This chain connects TRBV30 to TRBJ2-5; 9 bases are a match to TRBD2. Losses at the gene ends were 0 bases for V and 2 bases for J; bases not matched to a gene: 7. CDR1 and CDR2 from the germline V gene are GTSNPN and SVGIG (reference sequence). The CDR3 has 16 amino acids. CDR3 nucleotide sequence: TGTGCCTGGAGTGTGGGATTAGCGGGGGTACAAGAGACCCAGTACTTC. Translated, it gives CAWSVGLAGVQETQYF. The whole variable domain, filled in from reference TRBV30 and TRBJ2-5, reads SQTIHQWPATLVQPVGSPLSLECTVEGTSNPNLYWYRQAAGRGLQLLFYSVGIGQISSEVPQNLSASRPQDRQFILSSKKLLLSDSGFYLCAWSVGLAGVQETQYFGPGTRLLVL.

J is TRBJ2-1 and V is TRBV7-2; D is possibly TRBD1 (5 bases). The V end was cut by 1 base, the J end by 5 bases, with 9 bases between. This CDR3 has 14 amino acids. From germline, CDR1 is SGHTA and CDR2 FQGNSA. The CDR3 protein is CASSLGRVNNEQFF. The CDR3 DNA is TGTGCCAGCAGCTTAGGCAGGGTGAACAATGAGCAGTTCTTC. The full variable domain, rest sourced from reference TRBV7-2 and TRBJ2-1, is GAGVSQSPSNKVTEKGKDVELRCDPISGHTALYWYRQSLGQGLEFLIYFQGNSAPDKSGLPSDRFSAERTGGSVSTLTIQRTQQEDSAVYLCASSLGRVNNEQFFGPGTRLTVL.

This clone was observed a few times. The chain uses TRBV4-3 and TRBJ1-5; a possible D gene is TRBD1 (5 bases). The CDR3 has 15 residues. From germline, CDR1 is LGHNA and CDR2 YSLEER. The V gene lost 0 bases and the J gene lost 3 bases, with 9 bases spanning the gap. As DNA, the CDR3 is TGCGCCAGCAGCCAAGAGACGGACAACAATCAGCCCCAGCATTTT. Its translation: CASSQETDNNQPQHF.

The rearrangement joins TRBV7-7 to TRBJ2-7; 12 nucleotides align to TRBD1. V lost 5 bases, J lost 3 bases, and 5 bases stayed unmatched. The CDR3 runs to 15 residues. Per germline, CDR1 SSHAT and CDR2 FNYEAQ (reference sequence). CDR3 DNA: TGTGCCAGCAGCCAAGGGACAGGGGGCCGCTACGAGCAGTACTTC. As protein: CASSQGTGGRYEQYF.

The genes are TRBV6-1 and TRBJ2-5; a weak D match, TRBD1 (6 bases). The end of the DNA fits TRBJ2-7 better, so the J call may be wrong. CDR1 and CDR2 (germline): MNHNS, SASEGT. The CDR3 extends over 14 amino acids. This CDR3 reads CASSKEGELYEQYF. DNA for the CDR3: TGTGCCAGCAGTAAAGAGGGGGAGCTTTACGAGCAGTACTTC.

The CDR3 sequence: CASSQATGSGQPQHF. The CDR3 nucleotides read TGCGCCAGCAGCCAAGCTACAGGGTCTGGTCAGCCCCAGCATTTT. V is TRBV4-1 and J is TRBJ1-5; TRBD1 is a possible D gene (6 bases). V gave up 1 base and J gave up 6 bases, with 13 bases separating them. The CDR3 covers 15 residues. From germline, CDR1 is MGHRA and CDR2 YSYEKL.

The chain is built from TRBV11-2 and TRBJ1-6; 8 positions agree with TRBD1. The V segment lost 8 bases and the J segment 9 bases; nucleotides outside the gene matches: 15. This CDR3 comprises 16 residues. CDR1 is SGHAT and CDR2 is FQNNGV in the germline V gene. CDR3 sequence reads: CASLPQGARGSSPLHF. DNA for the CDR3: TGTGCCAGCCTCCCCCAGGGGGCGAGGGGCAGTTCACCCCTCCACTTT.

The genes are TRBV7-8 and TRBJ2-5, with 10 bases lining up with TRBD2. The J call is doubtful: the DNA matches TRBJ2-7 better. The germline V gene has CDR1 SGHVS and CDR2 FQNEAQ. The CDR3 consists of 15 residues. The CDR3 is CASSLAGLAFYEQYF. The CDR3 DNA reads as TGTGCCAGCAGCTTAGCGGGACTAGCGTTCTACGAGCAGTACTTC.

The genes are TRBV19 and TRBJ2-3; D remains ambiguous. The CDR3 covers 16 residues. Germline CDR1 is LNHDA and CDR2 is SQIVND (reference sequence). The V end was cut by 4 bases, the J end by 2 bases, with 16 bases between. The CDR3 reads CASSKRGSPHTDTQYF. In DNA form, the CDR3 reads TGTGCCAGTAGTAAAAGAGGCTCTCCACACACAGATACGCAGTATTTT.